Below, 6 T cell receptor beta chains from the same sample are listed, as sequenced in a study of T-cell memory formation after mild COVID-19. TCRdb itself ran the 5' RACE reads through MiXCR, one entry per CDR3 protein. Of about 110,000 distinct CDR3 sequences detected, around 12% appear once; the ten largest clones hold around 25%. The sample was PBMCs or a T cell subset sorted from them (not recorded which). These receptors were obtained from an adult woman who had mild COVID-19 (a few samples of this study predate the infection). Cell type and time point are not known.

This CDR3 reads CASTPKGGYGYTF. In DNA, the CDR3 is TGTGCCAGCACCCCCAAAGGGGGCTATGGCTACACCTTC. The rearrangement joins TRBV25-1 to TRBJ1-2, with D perhaps matching TRBD1 (6 bases). The CDR3 length is 13 residues. Looked up from germline, CDR1 is MGHDK and CDR2 is SYGVNS. Trimming took 7 bases from V and 4 from J, leaving 13 bases between them.

This clonotype was seen more than once but under ten times. The rearrangement links TRBV2 to TRBJ2-3; 7 nucleotides match TRBD1. Germline V gives CDR1 SNHLY, CDR2 FYNNEI. This CDR3 region has 18 residues. The junction had 17 bases not matched to a gene; V was cut back by 6 bases and J by 2 bases. DNA of the CDR3: TGTGCCAGCAGCCTACCTACGGGGACAGATGAATACACAGATACGCAGTATTTT. It specifies CASSLPTGTDEYTDTQYF.

This sequence joins TRBV29-1 and TRBJ1-2; D uncertain. This CDR3 comprises 11 residues. The germline V and J ends were trimmed by 3 bases and 3 bases, with 5 bases remaining between them. Germline V gene lookup returns CDR1 SQVTM and CDR2 ANQGSEA. The CDR3 bases are TGCAGCGTTGAGCGGGACTATGGCTACACCTTC. Amino acid sequence: CSVERDYGYTF. Drawing the rest from reference TRBV29-1 and TRBJ1-2, the complete variable domain is SAVISQKPSRDICQRGTSLTIQCQVDSQVTMMFWYRQQPGQSLTLIATANQGSEATYESGFVIDKFPISRPNLTFSTLTVSNMSPEDSSIYLCSVERDYGYTFGSGTRLTVV.

The J gene is TRBJ2-3, the V gene TRBV6-5; unclear D gene. CDR1 is MNHEY and CDR2 is SVGAGI in the germline V gene. The CDR3 length is 13 residues. V was trimmed by 0 bases and J by 5 bases, leaving 6 bases between them. CDR3 bases: TGTGCCAGCAGTTACTCGAAACGAGATACGCAGTATTTT. It is translated as CASSYSKRDTQYF.

This clonotype has more than one count but fewer than ten. V and J are TRBV7-9 and TRBJ2-7; maybe TRBD1 (5 bases). Germline lookup yields CDR1 SEHNR and CDR2 FQNEAQ (reference sequence). V lost 6 bases to trimming and J lost 3 bases, with 15 bases between them. CDR3 length: 14 amino acids. CDR3 region: CASRHGHPDYEQYF. For the CDR3, the DNA is TGTGCCAGCAGACACGGACATCCCGACTACGAGCAGTACTTC.

This clonotype showed up just a few times. The V call is TRBV7-9, the J call TRBJ1-2, with a tentative D call TRBD1 (6 bases). Looked up from germline, CDR1 is SEHNR and CDR2 is FQNEAQ (reference sequence). This CDR3 contains 13 residues. V was clipped by 6 bases and J by 6 bases, with 14 bases between them. CDR3 bases: TGTGCCAGCAGTCAAGGGGGATTAAATGGCTACACCTTC. Residues: CASSQGGLNGYTF.